Listed here is a single TCR beta chain. What it binds is not known. This record comes from a study of cytomegalovirus exposure and HLA in healthy donors. Study at large: HLA-typed donors contributed approximately 92 million unique TCRs, which were held in an early data release. Study results and caveats: Judged likely to be a sequencing artifact was a cluster of highly shared sequence variants. Analyzed later, association rates of TCRs varied across HLA loci, with DRB1 most and HLA-C fewest. The study labeled more than 150 TCR beta chains cytomegalovirus-associated.

V lost 2 bases and J lost 3, with 5 bases in between. The CDR3 runs to 12 residues. In germline, CDR1 is LNHNV, CDR2 YYDKDF (reference sequence). The PCR made use of 60 Vbeta and 13 Jbeta primers. Some clones are missing from TCRdb's copy, which holds only in-frame ones; the method was immunoSEQ multiplex PCR. The data hold 130,000 or so clones, with approximately 78% observed a single time. The clonotype was recovered from a man between 18 and 29 years old in good health and CMV-seropositive. The sequenced sample was PBMCs. This chain uses TRBV15 with TRBJ2-7; D remains unclear. The CDR3 is CATSRPYYEQYF. CDR3 sequence (DNA): TGTGCCACCAGCAGACCTTACTACGAGCAGTACTTC.